The 28 T cell receptor beta chains below come from one sample, sequenced in a study of naive and memory T cell subsets. Two oligonucleotides, mixed equimolar, formed the beta constant-region primer covering TRBC1 and TRBC2. TCRdb re-called the UMI-ligation and nested PCR reads through MiXCR, storing one row per CDR3 protein. This table holds 130,000 to 150,000 distinct CDR3 sequences, approximately 15% found once. What was sequenced was naive CD4+ T cells from blood. Receptors were obtained from a human donor in good health.

The CDR3 DNA follows: TGTGCCAGCAGGGGGCTTGACAGGGCTTATGGCTACACCTTC. Its translation: CASRGLDRAYGYTF. The chain joins TRBV27 to TRBJ1-2; 7 bases are a match to TRBD1. V lost 6 bases, J lost 5 bases, and 9 bases stayed unmatched. The CDR3 is 14 amino acids. Germline assignment: CDR1 MNHEY and CDR2 SMNVEV (reference sequence).

This clonotype was seen repeatedly, ten times or more. V is TRBV28 and J is TRBJ2-7; D perhaps matches TRBD1 (6 bases). The germline CDR1 and CDR2 sequences are MDHEN and SYDVKM. The V gene lost 2 bases and the J gene lost 3 bases, with 14 bases spanning the gap. The CDR3 covers 15 residues. The CDR3 nucleotides are TGTGCCAGCAGTTTAGAAGGACAGCGATTCTACGAGCAGTACTTC. This sequence encodes CASSLEGQRFYEQYF.

This CDR3 is CATSDGGAGANVLTF. The CDR3 DNA reads TGTGCCACCAGTGACGGGGGGGCTGGGGCCAACGTCCTGACTTTC. This chain connects TRBV24-1 to TRBJ2-6; 8 bases fit TRBD2. Germline CDR1 is KGHDR and CDR2 is SFDVKD. This CDR3 is built from 15 residues. Trimming at V came to 4 bases and at J to 2 bases, leaving 0 bases not matched to a gene.

The gene calls are TRBV19 and TRBJ1-5, with TRBD1 matching over 10 bases. The V gene end was trimmed by 3 bases and the J gene end by 0 bases; junction bases not matched to a gene: 2. From germline, CDR1 is LNHDA and CDR2 SQIVND (reference sequence). CDR3 size: 16 residues. As DNA, the CDR3 is TGTGCCAGTAGTATCGGGACAGGGGATAGCAATCAGCCCCAGCATTTT. The encoded protein is CASSIGTGDSNQPQHF.

This clonotype was recorded at least ten times. The CDR3 loop is CASSLGPIRVSYNSPLHF. CDR3 in DNA: TGTGCCAGCAGCTTAGGACCTATCCGTGTCTCCTATAATTCACCCCTCCACTTT. This chain uses TRBV7-2 with TRBJ1-6; D remains ambiguous. CDR3 length: 18 amino acids. The V gene lost 1 base and the J gene lost 0 bases, with 13 bases spanning the gap. Germline V gene sequence: CDR1 SGHTA, CDR2 FQGNSA.

The chain employs TRBV12-3 or TRBV12-4 and TRBJ2-3, with D perhaps matching TRBD1 or TRBD2 (5 bases each). The CDR3 covers 14 residues. V dropped 5 bases and J dropped 1 base, with 10 bases sitting between them. The CDR3 region has the DNA TGTGCCAGCAGTCCGGGACCCGGCACAGATACGCAGTATTTT. Translating it yields CASSPGPGTDTQYF.

This clonotype was seen more than once but under ten times. The chain recombines TRBV5-4 with TRBJ2-5; the D gene is possibly TRBD2 (6 bases). V was shortened by 0 bases and J by 5 bases, with 11 bases between the two germline ends. The CDR3 spans 14 residues. Germline loops: CDR1 SGHNT, CDR2 YYREEE (reference sequence). The CDR3, as DNA: TGTGCCAGCAGCTTGGAAGCGGGCGGGGAGACCCAGTACTTC. It translates to CASSLEAGGETQYF.

This clonotype was found a few times. This chain connects TRBV20-1 to TRBJ1-5, with D maybe TRBD1 (5 bases). Per the germline V gene, CDR1 is DFQATT and CDR2 is SNEGSKA (reference sequence). The ends were cut back, 6 bases at V and 6 bases at J, with 21 bases in the middle. The CDR3 sequence is 15 residues long. CDR3 coding DNA: TGCAGTGCAAAGCGTCGAGTCGCGGGGCGTCAGCCCCAGCATTTT. Amino acids: CSAKRRVAGRQPQHF.

This CDR3 reads CASDGTGGLGTEAFF. CDR3 DNA: TGTGCCAGCGATGGGACAGGGGGCCTGGGCACTGAAGCTTTCTTT. The rearrangement uses TRBV6-6 and TRBJ1-1; 12 bases map to TRBD1. Germline assignment: CDR1 MNHNY and CDR2 SVGAGI (reference sequence). This CDR3 contains 15 residues. After removal of 8 bases from V and 4 bases from J, the junction contained 8 bases not matched to a gene.

This clonotype was recorded many times. V usage is TRBV29-1 and J usage is TRBJ2-5, with D possibly being TRBD2 (6 bases). The CDR3 covers 15 residues. Germline loops: CDR1 SQVTM, CDR2 ANQGSEA. With 0 bases removed from V and 3 bases from J, the gap between germline ends came to 14 bases. The CDR3 DNA reads TGCAGCGTTGAAGATCTCCGACTAGGGGAAGAGACCCAGTACTTC. It yields the protein CSVEDLRLGEETQYF.

The chain is built from TRBV10-3 and TRBJ2-1; no firm D call. V dropped 0 bases and J dropped 8 bases, with 2 bases sitting between them. The CDR3 loop spans 11 amino acids. Germline CDR1 and CDR2: ENHRY and SYGVKD. CDR3 sequence (DNA): TGTGCCATCAGTGAGTCGGATGAGCAGTTCTTC. It is translated as CAISESDEQFF.

The gene calls are TRBV5-1 and TRBJ2-5, with 7 bases matching TRBD1. This CDR3 is built from 14 residues. Per the germline V gene, CDR1 is SGHRS and CDR2 is YFSETQ. Trimming at V came to 0 bases and at J to 3 bases, leaving 2 bases not matched to a gene. Here the CDR3 reads CASSLGTGEETQYF. CDR3 nucleotides: TGCGCCAGCAGCTTGGGGACAGGAGAAGAGACCCAGTACTTC.

The genes are TRBV19 and TRBJ1-6; TRBD1 matches at 9 bases. The CDR3 loop spans 16 amino acids. The V gene's germline CDR1 is LNHDA and CDR2 SQIVND (reference sequence). The junction had 4 bases not matched to a gene; V was cut back by 4 bases and J by 3 bases. The CDR3 is CASSSWTGDYNSPLHF. For the CDR3, the DNA is TGTGCCAGTAGTAGTTGGACAGGGGACTATAATTCACCCCTCCACTTT.

This clonotype showed up just a few times. This sequence joins TRBV20-1 and TRBJ2-7, with 9 positions matching TRBD2. This CDR3 region has 13 residues. V lost 8 bases and J lost 2; bases outside the gene matches: 7. Germline CDR1 and CDR2: DFQATT and SNEGSKA (reference sequence). The CDR3 is CSILAGGTYEQYF. CDR3 DNA sequence: TGCAGTATACTAGCGGGTGGGACCTACGAGCAGTACTTC.

In this sample, this clonotype turned up a few times. V usage is TRBV20-1 and J usage is TRBJ2-3; D not certain. In germline, CDR1 is DFQATT, CDR2 SNEGSKA (reference sequence). This CDR3 is 15 amino acids long. Trimming pared 1 base from V and 0 bases from J, leaving 11 bases between. CDR3 region: CSARAIEGSTDTQYF. DNA for the CDR3: TGCAGTGCTAGAGCAATTGAAGGCAGCACAGATACGCAGTATTTT.

This chain connects TRBV20-1 to TRBJ1-5, with a weak D call TRBD1 (6 bases). CDR1 and CDR2 (germline): DFQATT, SNEGSKA (reference sequence). This CDR3 has 13 residues. V lost 5 bases and J 6 bases, leaving 14 bases between the germline ends. The CDR3 DNA follows: TGCAGTGCTCCGACAGGAGGGGGTCAGCCCCAGCATTTT. This sequence encodes CSAPTGGGQPQHF.

A few counts support this clonotype. This chain links TRBV27 with TRBJ2-1; 12 bases align to TRBD2. Germline V gene lookup returns CDR1 MNHEY and CDR2 SMNVEV (reference sequence). Germline trimming cut 5 bases from V and 5 bases from J; bases unmatched to any gene: 7. The CDR3 length is 16 residues. The CDR3 is CASSPERTSGDNEQFF. The CDR3, as DNA: TGTGCCAGCAGTCCCGAACGGACTAGCGGGGACAATGAGCAGTTCTTC.

The rearrangement joins TRBV4-2 to TRBJ2-2; perhaps TRBD1 as D (7 bases). The CDR3 sequence is 16 residues long. Deletions cut 4 bases from V and 6 bases from J, with 18 bases between. The germline CDR1 and CDR2 sequences are LGHNA and YNFKEQ. The DNA of the CDR3 is TGTGCCAGCAGCCTGGAGGGACAGTCGCGGGCCGGGGAGCTGTTTTTT. Translated: CASSLEGQSRAGELFF.

The genes are TRBV12-3 or TRBV12-4 and TRBJ2-1, with 11 bases aligning to TRBD2. V shed 7 bases, J shed 5 bases, and the junction held 7 bases outside the gene matches. CDR3 length equals 15 residues. The chain's CDR3 is CASTILAGAHNEQFF. Written as DNA, the CDR3 is TGTGCCAGCACTATACTAGCGGGAGCCCACAATGAGCAGTTCTTC.

The genes are TRBV6-2 or TRBV6-3 and TRBJ1-1; 9 positions match TRBD1. The CDR3 sequence is 14 residues long. V shed 6 bases and J 0 bases; nucleotides not matched to a gene: 2. Germline-derived CDR1 and CDR2 are MNHEY and SVGEGT. The chain's CDR3 is CASRYRGLNTEAFF. In DNA form, the CDR3 reads TGTGCCAGCAGGTACAGGGGGCTGAACACTGAAGCTTTCTTT.

The chain recombines TRBV19 with TRBJ2-5, with D possibly TRBD1 on 6 matching bases. This CDR3 is built from 12 residues. Germline loops: CDR1 LNHDA, CDR2 SQIVND (reference sequence). V lost 9 bases to trimming and J lost 2 bases, with 10 bases between them. The CDR3 nucleotides are TGTGCCAGCGGGACACCACAAGAGACCCAGTACTTC. It is translated as CASGTPQETQYF.

This clonotype has just a few counts. The rearrangement joins TRBV19 to TRBJ1-6, with D unclear. The V gene's germline CDR1 is LNHDA and CDR2 SQIVND (reference sequence). There are 14 residues in the CDR3. With 7 bases removed from V and 7 bases from J, the gap between germline ends came to 14 bases. The DNA for the CDR3 is TGTGCCAGTACCCCAGCCCCCCGGAATTCACCCCTCCACTTT. It codes for CASTPAPRNSPLHF.

This clonotype was detected a few times. This chain uses TRBV6-5 with TRBJ1-5, with unresolved D. The CDR3 has 12 residues. V lost 2 bases, J lost 10 bases, and 9 bases lay in between. CDR1 and CDR2 (germline): MNHEY, SVGAGI. The DNA of the CDR3 is TGTGCCAGCAGTTACGTTCGGGGACCCCAGCATTTT. Amino acid sequence: CASSYVRGPQHF.

In its sample, this clonotype was seen a few times. The CDR3 region is CSATSDTGELFF. The CDR3 bases are TGCAGCGCCACGTCTGATACCGGGGAGCTGTTTTTT. The rearrangement uses TRBV29-1 and TRBJ2-2; D gene uncertain. The length of the CDR3 is 12 residues. V gave up 7 bases and J gave up 5 bases, with 11 bases separating them. Germline V gene data show CDR1 as SQVTM and CDR2 as ANQGSEA.

This chain joins TRBV6-5 and TRBJ1-1, with unresolved D. The CDR3 sequence is 15 residues long. V shed 2 bases and J shed 5 bases, with 15 bases lying between them. Germline assignment: CDR1 MNHEY and CDR2 SVGAGI. The CDR3 DNA follows: TGTGCCAGCAGTTACGGTTTGGAGGGCTGTACTGAAGCTTTCTTT. Translating gives CASSYGLEGCTEAFF.

This clonotype turned up a few times. This CDR3 reads CSAAWDYEQYF. The DNA for the CDR3 is TGCAGTGCCGCGTGGGACTACGAGCAGTACTTC. This chain links TRBV20-1 with TRBJ2-7; D call uncertain. The CDR3 is made up of 11 amino acids. Trimming took 6 bases from V and 3 from J, leaving 9 bases between them. CDR1 and CDR2 (germline): DFQATT, SNEGSKA (reference sequence).

The V call is TRBV2, the J call TRBJ2-3; unclear D gene. Germline-derived CDR1 and CDR2 are SNHLY and FYNNEI. CDR3 length: 14 amino acids. V was pared by 7 bases and J by 2 bases, with 13 bases between. CDR3 sequence reads: CASTPPSSTDTQYF. The CDR3 DNA follows: TGTGCCAGCACCCCGCCATCCTCCACAGATACGCAGTATTTT.

This clonotype has a handful of counts. V is TRBV28 and J is TRBJ2-2; a weak D match, TRBD1 (6 bases). CDR1 and CDR2 from the germline V gene are MDHEN and SYDVKM. V was trimmed by 8 bases and J by 1 base, leaving 11 bases between them. This CDR3 has 14 amino acids. The DNA for the CDR3 is TGTGCCAGCGGACCGGGACAGAACACCGGGGAGCTGTTTTTT. Translated: CASGPGQNTGELFF. Full variable domain (missing parts from reference TRBV28 and TRBJ2-2): DVKVTQSSRYLVKRTGEKVFLECVQDMDHENMFWYRQDPGLGLRLIYFSYDVKMKEKGDIPEGYSVSREKKERFSLILESASTNQTSMYLCASGPGQNTGELFFGEGSRLTVL.